The entry that follows covers one T cell receptor (beta chain) sequence. What it binds is unknown. In germline, CDR1 is MDHEN, CDR2 SYDVKM. V lost 8 bases to trimming and J lost 1 base; unmatched junction nucleotides: 5. The CDR3 has 14 residues. The study treated chemo-refractory metastatic non-small-cell lung cancer patients with focal radiation plus ipilimumab CTLA-4 blockade. Libraries were prepared by immunoSEQ multiplex PCR; TCRdb keeps only in-frame clonotypes and omits some of them. The sample contains around 82,000 clones, around 80% of which appear only once. This sample was included in a study of radiotherapy plus CTLA-4 blockade in lung cancer. General study results and limits: Strongest reported response predictors: early blood clone changes and post-radiation interferon-beta. TCR clones originating in tumors grew in number in blood after radiotherapy plus ipilimumab.

The chain carries TRBV28 and TRBJ2-5; 9 bases align to TRBD2. Specimen: peripheral blood, collected from a patient treated with radiotherapy plus ipilimumab. This TCR derives from a human donor with non-small cell lung cancer who had stable disease on radiotherapy plus ipilimumab. In DNA, the CDR3 is TGTGCCAGCCAGGGTAGCGGGGGCCAAGAGACCCAGTACTTC. Protein sequence: CASQGSGGQETQYF.